Described below is a single T cell receptor (beta chain) sequence and its context. This CDR3 is built from 12 residues. Germline assignment: CDR1 LGHNT and CDR2 FRNRAP. Trimming took off 4 bases at V and 11 bases at J, with 14 bases between the two ends. This specimen belongs to a study of immune characterization of retroperitoneal liposarcoma. Via MiXCR, TCRdb re-called the PCR reads, giving one row per CDR3 protein. The sample has about 3,000 distinct CDR3 sequences, roughly 45% seen once. The sample consisted of tumor tissue. The chain combines TRBV12-5 with TRBJ2-5, with D unclear. The clonotype originates from a male donor with retroperitoneal liposarcoma. The CDR3, as DNA: TGTGCTAGTGGTTCGGGCCCCAATGAGCAGTACTTC. This translates into CASGSGPNEQYF.